A single sample gave rise to the 10 T cell receptor beta chains below, sequenced in a study of cytomegalovirus exposure and HLA in healthy donors. The PCR made use of 60 Vbeta and 13 Jbeta primers. Generated by immunoSEQ multiplex PCR, the TCRdb table keeps only in-frame clones and is missing some. The sample holds fewer than 130,000 clones, roughly 85% seen once. The sample comprised PBMCs. Receptor source: a woman aged 35 to 49 in good health and CMV-seronegative.

This chain joins TRBV30 and TRBJ1-6; 10 nucleotides line up with TRBD1. J gave up 8 bases and V 3 bases, and 4 bases lay outside the gene matches. CDR3 size: 14 residues. The germline gives CDR1 GTSNPN, CDR2 SVGIG (reference sequence). CDR3 sequence reads: CAWSSGTGDSPLHF. The CDR3 DNA reads TGTGCCTGGAGCTCCGGGACAGGGGATTCACCCCTCCACTTT.

The CDR3 loop reads CASSSQVPHEQYF. As DNA, the CDR3 is TGTGCCAGCAGCTCACAGGTCCCCCACGAGCAGTACTTC. The chain joins TRBV7-2 to TRBJ2-7, with D possibly matching TRBD1 (5 bases). This CDR3 spans 13 amino acids. V lost 4 bases and J 5 bases, leaving 12 bases between the germline ends. The germline gives CDR1 SGHTA, CDR2 FQGNSA.

The V call is TRBV2, the J call TRBJ2-2, with 9 bases identical to TRBD1. The CDR3 contains 13 residues. J gave up 5 bases and V 10 bases, and 5 bases lay outside the gene matches. The germline CDR1 and CDR2 sequences are SNHLY and FYNNEI. As DNA, the CDR3 is TGTGCCACTAACAGGGGGCTGACCGGGGAGCTGTTTTTT. Protein: CATNRGLTGELFF.

The chain uses TRBV10-1 and TRBJ2-1; D ambiguous. This CDR3 contains 16 residues. Trimming took off 6 bases at V and 1 base at J, with 16 bases between the two ends. Germline CDR1 and CDR2: WNHNN and SYGVQD (reference sequence). The CDR3 is CASSPSRQTSYNEQFF. DNA for the CDR3: TGCGCCAGCAGCCCCTCCCGACAAACTTCCTACAATGAGCAGTTCTTC.

The chain is built from TRBV9 and TRBJ2-2; D not certain. Deletions cut 1 base from V and 10 bases from J, with 14 bases between. The CDR3 contains 14 residues. Germline CDR1 and CDR2: SGDLS and YYNGEE. The CDR3 region has the DNA TGTGCCAGCAGCGTATCCGCACGCTGGCCGGAGCTGTTTTTT. This sequence encodes CASSVSARWPELFF. The whole variable domain, remainder taken from reference TRBV9 and TRBJ2-2, is DSGVTQTPKHLITATGQRVTLRCSPRSGDLSVYWYQQSLDQGLQFLIQYYNGEERAKGNILERFSAQQFPDLHSELNLSSLELGDSALYFCASSVSARWPELFFGEGSRLTVL.

The chain employs TRBV15 and TRBJ2-7, with TRBD2 matching 10 bases. With V trimmed by 8 bases and J by 2 bases, 6 bases remained unmatched. In germline, CDR1 is LNHNV, CDR2 YYDKDF (reference sequence). This CDR3 is built from 14 residues. This CDR3 is CATSLAGAPYEQYF. The CDR3 DNA follows: TGTGCCACCTCCCTAGCGGGAGCGCCCTACGAGCAGTACTTC.

A word on this clone: A junction boundary mismatches the germline segment, possibly from a read error. This chain connects TRBV28 to TRBJ2-7; the match to TRBD1 covers 7 bases. The CDR3 extends over 15 amino acids. Germline CDR1 reads MDHEN; CDR2 reads SYDVKM. DNA of the CDR3: TGTGCCAGCAGTGGGGACAGCTTAGGATCCTACGAGCAGTGCTTC. This gives the protein CASSGDSLGSYEQCF.

In regard to this clone: Germline is not matched at one junction end, which may reflect a read error. The chain couples TRBV7-9 to TRBJ1-1; D is unresolved. CDR3 size: 17 residues. Germline V gene sequence: CDR1 SEHNR, CDR2 FQNEAQ (reference sequence). In DNA form, the CDR3 reads TGTTCCAGCAGCCTCTCGAGGGAACAGCCGGGGAGGGCTGAAGCTTTCTTT. Translation: CSSSLSREQPGRAEAFF.

The chain links TRBV19 to TRBJ2-2, with 8 positions matching TRBD2. Per germline, CDR1 LNHDA and CDR2 SQIVND (reference sequence). The CDR3 is 15 amino acids. Unmatched junction bases numbered 9, after V lost 7 bases and J lost 5 bases. CDR3 protein: CASILSGRGTGELFF. The CDR3, as DNA: TGTGCCAGTATTCTCAGCGGGAGAGGTACCGGGGAGCTGTTTTTT. The full variable domain, with the rest looked up from reference TRBV19 and TRBJ2-2, is DGGITQSPKYLFRKEGQNVTLSCEQNLNHDAMYWYRQDPGQGLRLIYYSQIVNDFQKGDIAEGYSVSREKKESFPLTVTSAQKNPTAFYLCASILSGRGTGELFFGEGSRLTVL.

V usage is TRBV6-5 and J usage is TRBJ2-7, with 7 bases identical to TRBD1. Germline V gene sequence: CDR1 MNHEY, CDR2 SVGAGI. The CDR3 has 15 residues. Germline trimming cut 0 bases from V and 2 bases from J; bases unmatched to any gene: 4. The CDR3 protein is CASSYSYRGTYEQYF. As DNA, the CDR3 is TGTGCCAGCAGTTACTCATACAGGGGCACCTACGAGCAGTACTTC.